A selection of T cell receptor beta chains follows, all from one sample in a study of blood T cells in healthy people across ages. TCRdb re-called the 5' RACE reads with MiXCR, one entry per CDR3 protein. In the table there are around 1.5 million distinct CDR3 sequences, almost 35% of which are singletons. Input material: blood. Receptor source: a woman aged 30 to 39 in good health. Each CDR3 is given with its conserved first and last residue. Each record gives: D gene, J gene, CDR3 length, clone size, V gene, CDR3 protein, CDR3 DNA. D genes are given only for firm matches. Rows may omit the clone size; those that give it use once, few, many or a size class.

- TRBJ2-1 13 - TRBV7-2 CASSYYSVGEQFF TGTGCCAGCAGCTATTATAGTGTCGGGGAGCAGTTCTTC
TRBD1 TRBJ1-4 13 - TRBV4-1 CASSQGQGGVLFF TGCGCCAGCAGCCAAGGACAGGGGGGGGTACTGTTTTTT
TRBD1 TRBJ1-6 19 - TRBV15 CATSSPPGQGKVLNSPLHF TGTGCCACCAGCTCACCTCCGGGACAGGGGAAGGTGTTGAATTCACCCCTCCACTTT
TRBD1 TRBJ1-2 16 - TRBV4-1 CASSRLPGQGGYGYTF TGCGCCAGCAGCCGGTTACCGGGACAGGGGGGATATGGCTACACCTTC
- TRBJ1-4 8 - TRBV20-1 CSRTELFF TGCAGTCGGACCGAACTGTTTTTT
- TRBJ2-7 13 - TRBV4-1 CASSRIQGGEQYF TGCGCCAGCAGCCGAATACAGGGAGGCGAGCAGTACTTC
- TRBJ2-5 11 many TRBV29-1 CSSLIRETQYF TGCAGCTCGTTGATAAGAGAGACCCAGTACTTC
- TRBJ1-1 14 - TRBV12-3/TRBV12-4 CVSSKSGGSGGAFF TGTGTCAGCAGTAAAAGCGGGGGGTCGGGTGGGGCTTTCTTT
- TRBJ2-7 15 - TRBV9 CASSVDPRRVDEQYF TGTGCCAGCAGCGTAGATCCCCGTAGGGTCGACGAGCAGTACTTC
- TRBJ1-4 15 few TRBV7-8 CASSLGQVGNEKLFF TGTGCCAGCAGCTTAGGACAGGTTGGAAATGAAAAACTGTTTTTT
TRBD2 TRBJ2-1 16 - TRBV20-1 CSARDLVSGGYNEQFF TGCAGTGCTAGAGATCTCGTAAGCGGGGGATACAATGAGCAGTTCTTC
TRBD1 TRBJ1-1 16 few TRBV7-3 CAIPFNYDRENTEAFF TGTGCCATTCCGTTCAACTACGACAGGGAAAACACTGAAGCTTTCTTT
- TRBJ1-2 13 many TRBV12-3/TRBV12-4 CASSLAAGYGYTF TGTGCCAGCAGTCTCGCTGCGGGCTATGGCTACACCTTC
- TRBJ2-1 15 many TRBV12-3/TRBV12-4 CASTLGGSSYNEQFF TGTGCCAGCACCTTAGGAGGGAGCTCCTACAATGAGCAGTTCTTC
- TRBJ2-1 15 - TRBV12-3/TRBV12-4 CASSRSRAAYNEQFF TGTGCCAGCAGCCGATCTAGAGCGGCCTACAATGAGCAGTTCTTC
- TRBJ1-2 15 few TRBV6-2/TRBV6-3 CASTTGEGHNYGYTF TGTGCCAGCACCACCGGGGAAGGCCATAACTATGGCTACACCTTC
- TRBJ2-3 16 - TRBV6-6 CASSYPHGSGGDTQYF TGTGCCAGCAGTTACCCTCACGGGAGTGGGGGGGATACGCAGTATTTT
TRBD1 TRBJ2-7 14 many TRBV18 CASSPETGAGEQYF TGTGCCAGCTCACCCGAGACAGGGGCAGGCGAGCAGTACTTC
- TRBJ2-7 13 - TRBV3-1 CASSQALSLEQYF TGTGCCAGCAGCCAGGCTCTATCCCTCGAGCAGTACTTC
TRBD2 TRBJ2-3 15 - TRBV6-1 CASSTAGRGTDTQYF TGTGCCAGCAGTACTGCAGGGAGGGGCACAGATACGCAGTATTTT
- TRBJ2-1 13 few TRBV27 CASSLYAKNKWFF TGTGCCAGCAGTTTATACGCTAAGAATAAGTGGTTCTTC
- TRBJ1-6 19 - TRBV20-1 CSASPRSQGNTAYNSPLHF TGCAGTGCTAGCCCCAGATCACAGGGCAATACTGCCTATAATTCACCCCTCCACTTT
- TRBJ2-1 13 many TRBV6-2/TRBV6-3 CASRPEVIDEQFF TGTGCCAGCAGGCCGGAGGTAATAGATGAGCAGTTCTTC
TRBD1 TRBJ1-2 14 - TRBV7-6 CASSLEGATNGYTF TGTGCCAGCAGCTTAGAGGGGGCTACGAATGGCTACACCTTC
- TRBJ1-2 15 - TRBV5-1 CASRPDSDPYYGYTF TGCGCCAGCAGGCCGGACAGCGACCCTTACTATGGCTACACCTTC
TRBD2 TRBJ2-7 14 - TRBV13 CASSYPAGAYEQYF TGTGCCAGCAGCTACCCAGCGGGGGCCTACGAGCAGTACTTC
- TRBJ2-7 13 - TRBV29-1 CSVSGGLPYEQYF TGCAGCGTTTCGGGCGGACTACCCTACGAGCAGTACTTC
TRBD2 TRBJ2-4 18 many TRBV27 CASSPLGSGSALGGIQYF TGTGCCAGCAGTCCCCTCGGTAGCGGGAGTGCCCTAGGGGGCATTCAGTACTTC
- TRBJ2-2 11 - TRBV10-3 CAIISGGELFF TGTGCCATAATCAGCGGCGGGGAGCTGTTTTTT
- TRBJ1-4 16 few TRBV13 CASSLGNGGADEKLFF TGTGCCAGCAGCTTAGGTAACGGGGGCGCCGATGAAAAACTGTTTTTT
- TRBJ2-3 15 few TRBV21-1 CASSKGGRHTDTQYF TGTGCCAGCAGCAAAGGTGGGAGACACACAGATACGCAGTATTTT
- TRBJ1-1 14 - TRBV7-2 CASSLTGVNTGAFF TGTGCCAGCAGCTTGACGGGCGTGAACACTGGAGCTTTCTTT
- TRBJ1-5 15 - TRBV12-3/TRBV12-4 CASSQGHYSNQPQHF TGTGCCAGCAGCCAGGGACACTATAGCAATCAGCCCCAGCATTTT
- TRBJ2-3 15 once TRBV28 CASSFGPTLTDTQYF TGTGCCAGCAGTTTCGGGCCCACACTCACAGATACGCAGTATTTT
TRBD2 TRBJ2-1 14 - TRBV6-6 CASSSSGRLNEQFF TGTGCCAGCAGTTCGAGCGGGAGGTTGAATGAGCAGTTCTTC
- TRBJ2-1 14 - TRBV30 CAWNGGGSYNEQFF TGTGCCTGGAATGGAGGGGGTTCCTACAATGAGCAGTTCTTC
TRBD2 TRBJ2-3 15 many TRBV29-1 CSVARLAGGSDTQYF TGCAGCGTCGCGCGACTAGCGGGGGGGAGCGATACGCAGTATTTT
- TRBJ1-1 15 - TRBV6-5 CASSYSLATNTEAFF TGTGCCAGCAGTTACTCCCTAGCGACGAACACTGAAGCTTTCTTT
- TRBJ1-5 14 - TRBV4-2 CASSQDFGVQPQHF TGTGCCAGCAGCCAAGATTTTGGGGTACAGCCCCAGCATTTT
- TRBJ2-1 15 many TRBV20-1 CSARDGGSSYNEQFF TGCAGTGCTAGGGATGGCGGTAGCTCCTACAATGAGCAGTTCTTC
TRBD2 TRBJ2-1 15 - TRBV27 CASSRSGGVNNEQFF TGTGCCAGCAGTCGTTCCGGGGGGGTAAACAATGAGCAGTTCTTC
- TRBJ2-3 14 - TRBV9 CASSVGGFTDTQYF TGTGCCAGCAGCGTAGGCGGGTTCACAGATACGCAGTATTTT
- TRBJ1-2 13 - TRBV7-2 CASSLFGWDGYTF TGTGCCAGCAGCTTATTCGGTTGGGATGGCTACACCTTC
- TRBJ1-1 13 few TRBV20-1 CSAARVMNTEAFF TGCAGTGCTGCACGGGTTATGAACACTGAAGCTTTCTTT
- TRBJ2-1 15 few TRBV3-1 CASSQAQLDYNEQFF TGTGCCAGCAGCCAAGCCCAACTAGACTACAATGAGCAGTTCTTC
- TRBJ2-1 19 - TRBV7-2 CASSLGAWGGPLGYNEQFF TGTGCCAGCAGCTTAGGGGCCTGGGGCGGACCTCTTGGGTACAATGAGCAGTTCTTC
TRBD1 TRBJ2-2 15 - TRBV5-1 CASSPSTGNTGELFF TGCGCCAGCAGCCCCTCGACAGGGAATACCGGGGAGCTGTTTTTT
TRBD2 TRBJ2-1 14 - TRBV19 CASTGTSGSGEQFF TGTGCCAGTACCGGGACTAGCGGGAGTGGAGAGCAGTTCTTC
- TRBJ2-5 15 few TRBV2 CASSEWLRGLETQYF TGTGCCAGCAGTGAATGGCTAAGGGGTTTAGAGACCCAGTACTTC
TRBD2 TRBJ2-3 16 - TRBV20-1 CSARPGGLAGVRTQYF TGCAGTGCTAGACCCGGAGGACTAGCGGGAGTTAGAACGCAGTATTTT
TRBD1 TRBJ2-3 16 - TRBV28 CASSSVHDRVADTQYF TGTGCCAGCAGTTCAGTCCACGACAGGGTGGCAGATACGCAGTATTTT
- TRBJ1-1 14 - TRBV6-5 CASRKALRNTEAFF TGTGCCAGCAGGAAGGCACTCAGGAACACTGAAGCTTTCTTT
- TRBJ1-1 14 - TRBV29-1 CSVEKGTGNTEAFF TGCAGCGTTGAAAAAGGGACGGGGAACACTGAAGCTTTCTTT
- TRBJ2-7 10 medium-sized TRBV20-1 CSAGVGEQYF TGCAGTGCGGGGGTAGGGGAGCAGTACTTC
TRBD1 TRBJ2-7 15 few TRBV7-9 CASSSTDRGEWEQYF TGTGCCAGCAGCTCCACTGACAGGGGTGAATGGGAGCAGTACTTC
TRBD1 TRBJ1-2 13 - TRBV12-3/TRBV12-4 CATLLRDRDGCTF TGTGCCACCCTCCTCCGGGACAGGGATGGCTGCACCTTC
- TRBJ2-7 16 few TRBV20-1 CSARPQGAGVVYEQYF TGCAGTGCTAGACCGCAGGGGGCGGGAGTTGTCTACGAGCAGTACTTC